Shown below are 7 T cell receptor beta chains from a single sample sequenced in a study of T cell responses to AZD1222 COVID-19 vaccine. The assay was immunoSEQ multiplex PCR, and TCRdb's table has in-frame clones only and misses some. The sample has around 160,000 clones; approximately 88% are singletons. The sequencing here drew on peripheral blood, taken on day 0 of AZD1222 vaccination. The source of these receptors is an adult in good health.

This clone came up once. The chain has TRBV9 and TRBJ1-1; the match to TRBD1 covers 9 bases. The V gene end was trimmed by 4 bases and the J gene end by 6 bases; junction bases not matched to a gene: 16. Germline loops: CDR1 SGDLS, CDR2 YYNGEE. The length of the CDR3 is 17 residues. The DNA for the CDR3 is TGTGCCAGCAGCACCCGGGACAGGGCAATAATCGGACCTGAAGCTTTCTTT. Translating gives CASSTRDRAIIGPEAFF.

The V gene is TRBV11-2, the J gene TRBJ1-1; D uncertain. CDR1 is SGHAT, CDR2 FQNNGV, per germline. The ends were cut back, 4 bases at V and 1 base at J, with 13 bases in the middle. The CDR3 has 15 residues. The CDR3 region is CASSSPFGQNTEAFF. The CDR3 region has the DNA TGTGCCAGCAGCTCCCCCTTCGGCCAGAACACTGAAGCTTTCTTT. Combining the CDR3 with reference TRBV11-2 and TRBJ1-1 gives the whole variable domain EAGVAQSPRYKIIEKRQSVAFWCNPISGHATLYWYQQILGQGPKLLIQFQNNGVVDDSQLPKDRFSAERLKGVDSTLKIQPAKLEDSAVYLCASSSPFGQNTEAFFGQGTRLTVV.

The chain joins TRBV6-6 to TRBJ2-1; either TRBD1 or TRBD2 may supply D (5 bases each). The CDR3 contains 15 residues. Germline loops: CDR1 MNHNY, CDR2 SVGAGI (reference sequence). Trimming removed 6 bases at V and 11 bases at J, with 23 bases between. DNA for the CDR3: TGTGCCAGCAGGGGTATTGGGGGTCAATCTACGAAGCAGTTCTTC. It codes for CASRGIGGQSTKQFF.

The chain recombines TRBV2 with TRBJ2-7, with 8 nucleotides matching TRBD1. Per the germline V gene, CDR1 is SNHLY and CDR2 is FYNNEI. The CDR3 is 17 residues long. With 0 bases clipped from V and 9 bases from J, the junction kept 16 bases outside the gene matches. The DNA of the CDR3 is TGTGCCAGCAGTGAAGCCGGGGCCGGGACAGGTTCTTCCTCGCAGTACTTC. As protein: CASSEAGAGTGSSSQYF.

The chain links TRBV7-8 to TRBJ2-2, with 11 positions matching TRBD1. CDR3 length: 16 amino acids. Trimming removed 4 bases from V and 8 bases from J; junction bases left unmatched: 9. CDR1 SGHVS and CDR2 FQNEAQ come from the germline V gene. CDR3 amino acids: CASSYGQGALTGELFF. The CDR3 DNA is TGTGCCAGCAGCTATGGACAGGGGGCTTTAACGGGGGAGCTGTTTTTT.

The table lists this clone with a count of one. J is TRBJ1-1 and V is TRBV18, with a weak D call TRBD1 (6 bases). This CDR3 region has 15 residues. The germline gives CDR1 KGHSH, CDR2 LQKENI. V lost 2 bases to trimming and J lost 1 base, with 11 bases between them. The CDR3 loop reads CASSPDVGANTEAFF. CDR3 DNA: TGTGCCAGCTCACCAGACGTGGGGGCGAACACTGAAGCTTTCTTT.

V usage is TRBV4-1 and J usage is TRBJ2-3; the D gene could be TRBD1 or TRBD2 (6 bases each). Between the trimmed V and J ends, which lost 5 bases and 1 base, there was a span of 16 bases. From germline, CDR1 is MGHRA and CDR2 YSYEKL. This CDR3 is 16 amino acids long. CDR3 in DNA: TGCGCCAGCAGCGCCGACGGGGGCGGAGGCACAGATACGCAGTATTTT. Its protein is CASSADGGGGTDTQYF.